This entry features one TCR beta chain sequence. This specimen comes from a study of shared clonotypes between healthy human individuals. Germline V lookup: CDR1 MNHEY, CDR2 SMNVEV (reference sequence). Trimming took off 7 bases at V and 0 bases at J, with 10 bases between the two ends. This CDR3 is 13 amino acids long. Data came from immunoSEQ multiplex PCR; TCRdb stores just in-frame clones and leaves some out. The data contain 2 million to 3 million clones, roughly 93% of them singletons. The chain links TRBV27 to TRBJ2-7; D remains ambiguous. The TCR sequence derives from a man between 18 and 29 years old in good health. Some clones in this sample may be carry-over from other donors' samples. Input material: naive CD4+ T cells from PBMCs. Subset defined: CD45RA+ positively selected. The CDR3 loop reads CASKARHSYEQYF. CDR3 nucleotide sequence: TGTGCCAGCAAGGCAAGGCACTCCTACGAGCAGTACTTC.